This T cell receptor (beta chain) comes out of a study of T cell repertoires in cytomegalovirus infection. Study information: CMV infection plus the matching HLA type was flagged by public TCR beta signatures. General study results and limits: Adding up the frequency of public TCR beta families identified people who carried CMV plus the relevant HLA. There were HLA-C-restricted CMV-specific TCR beta clonotypes dominating the ex vivo response.

This clonotype was picked up many times. Antigen: not known. The CDR3 runs to 13 residues. V gave up 7 bases and J gave up 8 bases; unmatched junction bases: 5. Germline V gives CDR1 SGHNT, CDR2 YENEEA. MiXCR, run by TCRdb on the reads, gives a single entry per CDR3 protein. Of roughly 77,000 distinct CDR3 sequences in the sample, 3.5% to 4% were seen once. Sequencing was done on a sample of PBMCs. The V and J genes are TRBV11-3 and TRBJ2-1, with 10 bases matching TRBD2. The sequence was obtained from a human donor in good health (CMV status not recorded). Some clones in this sample may be carry-over from other donors' samples. The CDR3 nucleotides read TGTGCCAGCATCCCTAGCGGGAGCGATGAGCAGTTCTTC. Amino acids: CASIPSGSDEQFF.